This TCR beta chain stems from a study of cytomegalovirus exposure and HLA in healthy donors. The trim removed 2 bases at V and 4 bases at J, leaving 4 bases unmatched. Germline V gene lookup returns CDR1 KGHSH and CDR2 LQKENI. The CDR3 spans 14 residues. Repertoires were generated with immunoSEQ multiplex PCR, while TCRdb's copy carries only in-frame clones and drops some. The data hold roughly 110,000 clones, with around 90% observed a single time. This TCR came from a woman aged 18 to 35 in good health and CMV-seropositive. Input material: PBMCs. V is TRBV18 and J is TRBJ1-2; TRBD1 aligns across 7 bases. The CDR3 sequence: CASSPGQEIYGYTF. The CDR3 DNA reads as TGTGCCAGCTCACCAGGACAGGAGATCTATGGCTACACCTTC.